This TCR beta chain was identified in a study of response to subunit inactivated influenza vaccine. Via MiXCR, TCRdb re-called the RT-PCR reads, giving one row per CDR3 protein. The profile shows 290,000 or so distinct CDR3 sequences, roughly 22% of them singletons. J gave up 5 bases and V 3 bases, and 8 bases lay outside the gene matches. This CDR3 has 15 residues. CDR1 and CDR2 (germline): KGHSH, LQKENI. The sample holds one count of this clonotype. Its antigen is not identified. Study observations and caveats: There was a suggestion from the authors that each seasonal influenza vaccination recruits few new T cells.

The sequenced sample was PBMCs from blood, obtained about 20 months after vaccination. This sequence joins TRBV18 and TRBJ2-7; 9 bases map to TRBD1. This TCR came from a man in his fifties or sixties who received an inactivated influenza vaccine. The CDR3 is CASSPLGTGLNEQYF. The CDR3 DNA sequence: TGTGCCAGCTCACCCCTGGGGACAGGGTTGAACGAGCAGTACTTC.